One sample yielded the 2 T cell receptor beta chains listed below, sequenced in a study of spatial heterogeneity in lung cancer. Time point described: blood at routine non-recurrence follow-up after resection. The study sequenced unsorted whole RNA from tumor, nontumor lung or frozen PBMC. TCRdb re-analysed the 5' RACE reads in MiXCR, keeping a single row per CDR3 protein. The top ten hold around 17% of the sample, which has about 120,000 distinct CDR3 sequences, approximately 12% seen once. This material consisted of PBMCs, taken at follow-up. These TCRs come from a male donor with early-stage non-small cell lung cancer.

There are many counts of this clonotype. The chain uses TRBV10-1 and TRBJ2-7; D might be TRBD1 (5 bases). The CDR3 is made up of 14 amino acids. Germline CDR1 and CDR2: WNHNN and SYGVQD (reference sequence). Trimming stripped 3 bases from V and 2 bases from J, with 11 bases between. The CDR3 protein is CASSDPGHPYEQYF. DNA for the CDR3: TGCGCCAGCAGTGACCCCGGACACCCCTACGAGCAGTACTTC.

This clonotype showed up just a few times. This CDR3 reads CASQQGTSIYGYTF. The CDR3, as DNA: TGTGCCAGTCAACAGGGAACTAGCATCTATGGCTACACCTTC. The chain combines TRBV28 with TRBJ1-2, with D possibly TRBD1 on 6 matching bases. Germline-derived CDR1 and CDR2 are MDHEN and SYDVKM. V lost 9 bases, J lost 4 bases, and 18 bases lay in between. The CDR3 consists of 14 residues.